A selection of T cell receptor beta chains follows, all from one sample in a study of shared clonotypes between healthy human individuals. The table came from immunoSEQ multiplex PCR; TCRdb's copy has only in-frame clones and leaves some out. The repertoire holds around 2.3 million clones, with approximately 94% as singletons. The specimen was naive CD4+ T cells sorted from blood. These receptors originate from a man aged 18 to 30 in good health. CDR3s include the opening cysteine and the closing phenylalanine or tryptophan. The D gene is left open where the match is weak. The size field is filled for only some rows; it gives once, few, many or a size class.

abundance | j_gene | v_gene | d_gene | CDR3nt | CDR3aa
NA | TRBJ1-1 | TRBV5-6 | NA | TGTGCCAGCAGCTTCCAGAGGAACGGTGGCGCTTTCTTT | CASSFQRNGGAFF
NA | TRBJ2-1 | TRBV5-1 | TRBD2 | TGCGCCAGCAGCCCCGGACTAGCGAGGAATGAGCAGTTCTTC | CASSPGLARNEQFF
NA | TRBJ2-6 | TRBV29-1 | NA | TGCAGCGTAAGGGGGAGAGGGATTGAGACTGGGGCCAACGTCCTGACTTTC | CSVRGRGIETGANVLTF
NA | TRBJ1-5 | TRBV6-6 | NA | TGTGCCAGCAGTACAAGCAATCAGCCCCAGCATTTT | CASSTSNQPQHF
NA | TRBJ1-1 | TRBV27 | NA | TGTGCCAGCAGTTCACCGGGCCTGAACACTGAAGCTTTCTTT | CASSSPGLNTEAFF
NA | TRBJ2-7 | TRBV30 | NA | TGTGCCTGGAGTGTCCCCTACGAGCAGTACTTC | CAWSVPYEQYF
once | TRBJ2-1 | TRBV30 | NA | TGTGCCTGGAGCGACAGGTTGCCCTACAATGAGCAGTTCTTC | CAWSDRLPYNEQFF
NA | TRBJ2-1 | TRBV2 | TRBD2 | TGTGCCAGCAGCCCCGGCGGGGGCTACAATGAGCAGTTCTTC | CASSPGGGYNEQFF
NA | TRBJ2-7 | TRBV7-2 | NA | TGTGCCAGCAGCTTAGCGCGGCTTACAGCGGCACCCTACGAGCAGTACTTC | CASSLARLTAAPYEQYF
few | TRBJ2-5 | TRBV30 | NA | TGTGCCTGGAAGGGCAGGAAGGAAGAGACCCAGTACTTC | CAWKGRKEETQYF
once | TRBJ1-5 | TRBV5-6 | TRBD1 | TGTGCCAGCAGCTTAGTGGGACAGGGTTGGGGAAGCAATCAGCCCCAGCATTTT | CASSLVGQGWGSNQPQHF
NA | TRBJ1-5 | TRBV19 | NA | TGTGCCAGTAGTATAGATCGGGGTAGCAATCAGCCCCAGCATTTT | CASSIDRGSNQPQHF
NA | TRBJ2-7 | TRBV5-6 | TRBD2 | TGTGCCAGCAGGACGACTAGCGGGGGGGTCGAGCAGTACTTC | CASRTTSGGVEQYF
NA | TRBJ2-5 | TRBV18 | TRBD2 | TGTGCCAGCTCCGGGACTAGCGGGACACAAGAGACCCAGTACTTC | CASSGTSGTQETQYF
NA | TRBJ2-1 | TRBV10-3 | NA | TGTGCCATCAGGCCCGGGACCTCATCCTACAATGAGCAGTTCTTC | CAIRPGTSSYNEQFF
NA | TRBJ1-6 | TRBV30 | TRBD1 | TGTGCCTGGAACCTGGGACAGGGAAATAATTCACCCCTCCACTTT | CAWNLGQGNNSPLHF
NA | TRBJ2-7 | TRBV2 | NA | TGTGCCAGCGGTATCTACGAGCAGTACTTC | CASGIYEQYF
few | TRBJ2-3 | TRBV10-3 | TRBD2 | TGTGCCATCAGTGGGACTAGCGGGGGGATCACAGATACGCAGTATTTT | CAISGTSGGITDTQYF
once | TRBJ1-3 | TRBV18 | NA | TGTGCCAGCTCACCAGAGTTGGCGGGACTACTCTCTGGAAACACCATATATTTT | CASSPELAGLLSGNTIYF
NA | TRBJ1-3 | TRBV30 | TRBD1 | TGTGCCTGGACCACAGGGGGCTCTGGAAACACCATATATTTT | CAWTTGGSGNTIYF
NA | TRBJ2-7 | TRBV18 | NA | TGTGCCAGCTCACCCCTGTCAGGCAGCTCCTACGAGCAGTACTTC | CASSPLSGSSYEQYF
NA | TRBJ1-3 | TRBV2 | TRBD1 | TGTGCCAGCGGACAACCTTTGGGACAGCTGGTGGGAAACACCATATATTTT | CASGQPLGQLVGNTIYF